This T cell receptor beta chain is drawn from a study of OX40 agonist ivuxolimab in advanced cancers. Looking at the study overall: People who had prior anti-PD-1, anti-PD-L1 or anti-CTLA-4 therapy could take part, and around 40% had some. Study-level findings and limits: Nonresponders included some who also had low normalized T-cell clonal expansion. Within 6 weeks, CD4+ and CD8+ blood T cells expanded clonally at 0.1 to 3.0 mg/kg.

Germline V gene sequence: CDR1 WNHNN, CDR2 SYGVQD (reference sequence). V shed 4 bases, J shed 1 base, and the junction held 4 bases outside the gene matches. CDR3 size: 14 residues. The repertoire was sequenced with immunoSEQ multiplex PCR; TCRdb's copy has only in-frame clones and lacks some. The sample consists of about 70,000 clones, roughly three quarters of them appearing once. Blood draws occurred at baseline, cycle 4 day 1, and cycle 7 day 1. As concerns this clone: Antigen unknown.

The receptor was derived from an adult with an advanced solid tumor such as melanoma, head and neck, liver or kidney cancer. The chain combines TRBV10-1 with TRBJ2-7, with 7 bases that match TRBD1. The sequenced sample was CD4+ or CD8+ T cells sorted from blood, obtained in a trial of the OX40 agonist ivuxolimab. CDR3: CASSAHRGSYEQYF. The CDR3, as DNA: TGCGCCAGCAGTGCCCACAGGGGATCCTACGAGCAGTACTTC.